Listed here are 15 T cell receptor beta chains from one sample, sequenced in a study of blood T cells in healthy people across ages. Combining a sample-barcoded 5' primer with a J-beta primer mix, a second PCR ran for roughly 7 to 11 cycles. TCRdb analysed the 5' RACE reads with MiXCR anew, one entry per CDR3 protein. This sample has 890,000 or so distinct CDR3 sequences, with 55% to 65% found just once. The sequenced material came from blood. These receptors were collected from a man under 40 in good health.

The chain recombines TRBV6-2 or TRBV6-3 with TRBJ2-1, with TRBD2 matching 12 bases. The CDR3 consists of 16 residues. The germline V gene has CDR1 MNHEY and CDR2 SVGEGT. Germline trimming cut 4 bases from V and 7 bases from J; bases unmatched to any gene: 8. The DNA for the CDR3 is TGTGCCAGCAGTTCACCGGGACTAGCGGGTCGGAATGAGCAGTTCTTC. Amino acids: CASSSPGLAGRNEQFF.

V and J are TRBV6-2 or TRBV6-3 and TRBJ2-1; a weak D match, TRBD2 (6 bases). The CDR3 runs 18 residues. Germline CDR1 MNHEY, CDR2 SVGEGT. Trimming shortened V by 2 bases and J by 0 bases, and 17 bases separated the two germline ends. In DNA, the CDR3 is TGTGCCAGCAGTTACGGGGGGAGCTGGACGACCTCCTACAATGAGCAGTTCTTC. This sequence encodes CASSYGGSWTTSYNEQFF.

This clonotype was seen a single time. This chain joins TRBV12-3 or TRBV12-4 and TRBJ2-1, with 11 nucleotides matching TRBD2. The V gene end was trimmed by 5 bases and the J gene end by 0 bases; junction bases not matched to a gene: 9. This CDR3 spans 18 amino acids. The CDR3 nucleotides are TGTGCCAGCAGTCTCCCCCCGGGACTAGCGGACTCCTACAATGAGCAGTTCTTC. Its protein product is CASSLPPGLADSYNEQFF.

About this clonotype itself: At one end the junction does not follow the germline gene, possibly because of a read error. The CDR3 here is CANSLAGPRGAGYTF. As DNA, the CDR3 is TGTGCCAACAGCTTAGCTGGGCCACGAGGAGCGGGCTACACCTTC. The chain carries TRBV7-6 and TRBJ1-2; D is undetermined. Germline lookup yields CDR1 SGHVS and CDR2 FNYEAQ. The CDR3 totals 15 residues.

The chain links TRBV4-3 to TRBJ2-1; 11 bases agree with TRBD2. CDR1 is LGHNA and CDR2 is YSLEER in the germline V gene. J gave up 2 bases and V 0 bases, and 3 bases lay outside the gene matches. The CDR3 contains 17 residues. The CDR3 nucleotides read TGCGCCAGCAGCCAAGATGGGACTAGCGGTGCCTACAATGAGCAGTTCTTC. Translation gives CASSQDGTSGAYNEQFF.

V and J are TRBV6-5 and TRBJ1-2; D might be TRBD1 (5 bases). The CDR3 runs to 15 residues. Germline CDR1 is MNHEY and CDR2 is SVGAGI. V lost 2 bases, J lost 3 bases, and 13 bases lay in between. CDR3 loop: CASSYTGQTYYGYTF. The CDR3, as DNA: TGTGCCAGCAGTTACACCGGACAAACCTACTATGGCTACACCTTC.

V usage is TRBV20-1 and J usage is TRBJ2-7, with a tentative D call TRBD2 (6 bases). The germline CDR1 and CDR2 sequences are DFQATT and SNEGSKA (reference sequence). CDR3 length equals 14 residues. Trimming took 0 bases from V and 6 from J, leaving 15 bases between them. The CDR3 bases are TGCAGTGCTAGAGATCTCGGGGGACGGAGCGAGCAGTACTTC. Translation gives CSARDLGGRSEQYF.

The chain combines TRBV12-3 or TRBV12-4 with TRBJ2-5, with a tentative D call TRBD2 (5 bases). Trimming removed 6 bases at V and 7 bases at J, with 12 bases between. The CDR3 runs to 12 residues. The CDR3 sequence: CASSDYLGTQYF. The CDR3 nucleotides read TGTGCCAGCAGCGACTACCTCGGGACCCAGTACTTC.

This sequence joins TRBV29-1 and TRBJ2-1; D remains unclear. The CDR3 runs 11 residues. CDR1 is SQVTM, CDR2 ANQGSEA, per germline. V was clipped by 3 bases and J by 8 bases, with 8 bases between them. The chain's CDR3 is CSVDPTYEQFF. The CDR3 DNA follows: TGCAGCGTTGACCCGACGTATGAGCAGTTCTTC.

The chain is built from TRBV2 and TRBJ2-3, with TRBD2 matching 7 bases. There are 15 residues in the CDR3. Germline lookup yields CDR1 SNHLY and CDR2 FYNNEI. Trimming removed 3 bases from V and 2 bases from J; junction bases left unmatched: 5. The CDR3 DNA sequence: TGTGCCAGCAGTGATGTCGGGACTAACACAGATACGCAGTATTTT. Its translation is CASSDVGTNTDTQYF.

This clonotype was picked up one time. A read error may explain this, as a much larger clone is one base away. The chain joins TRBV3-1 to TRBJ1-6; D is unclear. The CDR3 sequence is 14 residues long. CDR1 and CDR2 (germline): LGHDT, YNNKEL (reference sequence). For the CDR3, the DNA is TGTGCCTGCAGCCAAGATCGTAGTAATTCACCCCTCCACTTT. Encoded protein: CACSQDRSNSPLHF.

The sample holds a few counts of this clonotype. This chain uses TRBV7-2 with TRBJ2-7; the D gene is possibly TRBD1 (6 bases). Germline-derived CDR1 and CDR2 are SGHTA and FQGNSA. The ends were cut back, 4 bases at V and 3 bases at J, with 19 bases in the middle. This CDR3 spans 16 amino acids. CDR3 region: CASSYTFTGTFYEQYF. Here the CDR3 DNA reads TGTGCCAGCAGCTATACCTTTACAGGGACCTTCTACGAGCAGTACTTC.

This chain links TRBV2 with TRBJ2-4; the D is unclear. Judging by the DNA end, TRBJ2-7 fits better; the J call may be wrong. The CDR3 totals 11 residues. From germline, CDR1 is SNHLY and CDR2 FYNNEI. The CDR3 spells CASKDGYEQYF. In nucleotides, the CDR3 is TGTGCCAGCAAGGATGGGTACGAGCAGTACTTC.

The V call is TRBV24-1, the J call TRBJ2-1; the match to TRBD2 covers 7 bases. The CDR3 length is 14 residues. V lost 5 bases and J lost 4; bases outside the gene matches: 4. Germline V CDR1 and CDR2: KGHDR, SFDVKD. CDR3 loop: CATSVSGGYNEQFF. As DNA, the CDR3 is TGTGCCACCAGTGTTTCGGGGGGTTACAATGAGCAGTTCTTC.

The V call is TRBV7-2, the J call TRBJ2-3, with 11 nucleotides matching TRBD2. Germline V gives CDR1 SGHTA, CDR2 FQGNSA. The CDR3 extends over 14 amino acids. Germline trimming cut 8 bases from V and 8 bases from J; bases unmatched to any gene: 9. CDR3 in DNA: TGTGCCAGCGGCGGGACTAGCGGTCTGGCTACGCAGTATTTT. Protein: CASGGTSGLATQYF.